The rows below give T cell receptor beta chains drawn from one sample of a study of control samples from healthy donors and cancer patients. Repertoires were generated with immunoSEQ multiplex PCR, while TCRdb's copy carries only in-frame clones and drops some. The sample includes 100,000 or so clones, approximately 91% of them seen just once. Sample: blood. The source is a woman in her thirties in good health. Each CDR3 is given without its conserved first and last residue. A D gene is named only where the DNA matches it firmly.

d_call	v_call	j_call	cdr3_aa
NA	TRBV11-2	TRBJ1-2	ASSGEGYGYT
NA	TRBV5-4	TRBJ1-6	ASSLGGARGSPLH
NA	TRBV5-1	TRBJ2-7	ASSLDVPPYEQY
NA	TRBV4-1	TRBJ1-2	ASSPSLSGARGYGYT
NA	TRBV6-2/TRBV6-3	TRBJ1-5	ASSYPRSVRGNQPQH
NA	TRBV6-5	TRBJ2-3	ASIMNRGGTDTQY
NA	TRBV5-6	TRBJ1-2	ASSLVWPSAEGYT
TRBD1	TRBV5-1	TRBJ2-5	ASSLQGGARETQY
NA	TRBV30	TRBJ1-5	AWSGRARGPQH
NA	TRBV7-8	TRBJ2-1	ASSLDLGGPHEQF